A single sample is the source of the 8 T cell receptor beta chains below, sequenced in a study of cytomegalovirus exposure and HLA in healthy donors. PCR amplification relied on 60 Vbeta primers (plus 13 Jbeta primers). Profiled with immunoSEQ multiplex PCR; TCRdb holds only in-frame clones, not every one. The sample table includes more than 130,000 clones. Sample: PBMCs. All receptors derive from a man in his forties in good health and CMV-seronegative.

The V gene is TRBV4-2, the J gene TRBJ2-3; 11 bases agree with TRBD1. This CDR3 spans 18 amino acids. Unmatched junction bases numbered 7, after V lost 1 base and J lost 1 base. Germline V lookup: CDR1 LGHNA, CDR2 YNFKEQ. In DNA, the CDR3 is TGTGCCAGCAGCCAAGGGACAGGGGGCGAGAAAGGCACAGATACGCAGTATTTT. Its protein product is CASSQGTGGEKGTDTQYF.

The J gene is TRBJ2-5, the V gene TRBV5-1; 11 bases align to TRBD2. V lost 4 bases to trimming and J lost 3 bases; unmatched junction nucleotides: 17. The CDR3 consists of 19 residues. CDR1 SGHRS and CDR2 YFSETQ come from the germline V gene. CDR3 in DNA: TGCGCCAGCAGCCTGGCGAAGGCGCTAGCGGGGGGCCTCAAAGAGACCCAGTACTTC. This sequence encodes CASSLAKALAGGLKETQYF.

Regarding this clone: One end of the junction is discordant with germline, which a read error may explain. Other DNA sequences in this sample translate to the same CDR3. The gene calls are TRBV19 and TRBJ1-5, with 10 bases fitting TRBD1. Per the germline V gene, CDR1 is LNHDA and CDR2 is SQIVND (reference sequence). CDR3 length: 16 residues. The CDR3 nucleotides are TGTGCCAGTAGTAGAACCGGGACAGGGGACAATCAACCCCAGCATTTT. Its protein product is CASSRTGTGDNQPQHF.

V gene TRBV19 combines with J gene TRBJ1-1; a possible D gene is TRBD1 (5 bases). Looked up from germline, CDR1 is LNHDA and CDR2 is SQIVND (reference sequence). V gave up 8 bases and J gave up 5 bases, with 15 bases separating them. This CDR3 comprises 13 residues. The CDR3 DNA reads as TGTGCCAGTTGGACACCGGCCGTAACTGAAGCTTTCTTT. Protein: CASWTPAVTEAFF.

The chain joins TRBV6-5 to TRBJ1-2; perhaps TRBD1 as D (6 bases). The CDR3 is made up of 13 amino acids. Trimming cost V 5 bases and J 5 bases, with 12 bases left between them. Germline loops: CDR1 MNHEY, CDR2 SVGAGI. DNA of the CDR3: TGTGCCAGCAGTAGACGGACAGAATATGGCTACACCTTC. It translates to CASSRRTEYGYTF.

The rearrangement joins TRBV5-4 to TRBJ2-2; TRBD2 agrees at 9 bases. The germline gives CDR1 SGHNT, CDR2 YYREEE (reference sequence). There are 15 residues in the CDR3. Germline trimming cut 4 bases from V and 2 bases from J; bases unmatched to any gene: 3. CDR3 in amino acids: CASSVSGGNTGELFF. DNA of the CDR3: TGTGCCAGCAGCGTTAGCGGGGGCAACACCGGGGAGCTGTTTTTT.

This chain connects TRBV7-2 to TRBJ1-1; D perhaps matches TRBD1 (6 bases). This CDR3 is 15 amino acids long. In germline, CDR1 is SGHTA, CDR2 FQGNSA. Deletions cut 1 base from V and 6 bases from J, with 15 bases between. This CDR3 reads CASSLGWMGAAEAFF. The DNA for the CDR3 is TGTGCCAGCAGCTTAGGGTGGATGGGGGCCGCTGAAGCTTTCTTT.

CDR3: CATRLAGGRNEQFF. As DNA, the CDR3 is TGTGCCACCCGACTAGCGGGGGGGCGTAATGAGCAGTTCTTC. The chain employs TRBV6-1 and TRBJ2-1; 14 positions match TRBD2. The CDR3 totals 14 residues. The germline gives CDR1 MNHNS, CDR2 SASEGT. J lost 7 bases, V lost 10 bases, and 6 bases had no gene match.